Below are 25 T cell receptor beta chains sequenced from a single sample in a study of T cells after yellow fever vaccination. TCRdb passed the 5' RACE reads through MiXCR, listing each CDR3 protein once. The table shows about 330,000 distinct CDR3 sequences, with about 4% occurring only once. The sample here was PBMCs, taken 5 days after the yellow fever booster vaccination. The receptor source for this set is a man aged 18 to 30 who received the YFV17D yellow fever vaccine.

This clonotype has ten or more counts. The J gene is TRBJ2-2, the V gene TRBV7-2; 7 bases agree with TRBD2. The CDR3 consists of 15 residues. J gave up 6 bases and V 1 base, and 5 bases lay outside the gene matches. CDR1 and CDR2 (germline): SGHTA, FQGNSA. Here the CDR3 DNA reads TGTGCCAGCAGCTTAGGGCTGGGAGGGGCCGGGGAGCTGTTTTTT. Translating it yields CASSLGLGGAGELFF.

As to this clonotype: A much more abundant neighbour one base away suggests this may be a read error. This chain uses TRBV28 with TRBJ1-2; D is undetermined. Germline loops: CDR1 MDHEN, CDR2 SYDVKM. The V end was cut by 2 bases, the J end by 4 bases, with 2 bases between. CDR3 length: 11 amino acids. The CDR3 bases are TGTGCCAGCAGTTTACGCTATGGCTACACCTTC. Encoded protein: CASSLRYGYTF.

V and J are TRBV5-6 and TRBJ2-7; a weak D match, TRBD1 (5 bases). This CDR3 region has 14 residues. Per the germline V gene, CDR1 is SGHDT and CDR2 is YYEEEE. Between the trimmed V and J ends, which lost 5 bases and 5 bases, there was a span of 17 bases. The CDR3 spells CASRYWSGFNEQYF. CDR3 DNA: TGTGCCAGCAGATATTGGTCAGGGTTCAACGAGCAGTACTTC.

This clonotype turned up a few times. The chain is built from TRBV3-1 and TRBJ2-5; D gene unclear. Trimming stripped 4 bases from V and 5 bases from J, with 20 bases between. The CDR3 has 16 residues. CDR1 is LGHDT and CDR2 is YNNKEL in the germline V gene (reference sequence). The CDR3 DNA is TGTGCCAGCAGCCCGTGGACCCGATTCCAACCGGAGACCCAGTACTTC. Its protein product is CASSPWTRFQPETQYF.

V and J are TRBV19 and TRBJ2-5; D remains ambiguous. Per germline, CDR1 LNHDA and CDR2 SQIVND (reference sequence). Trimming cost V 5 bases and J 2 bases, with 12 bases left between them. CDR3 length: 14 residues. CDR3 in amino acids: CASSEGNQQETQYF. CDR3 nucleotide sequence: TGTGCCAGTAGTGAAGGCAATCAACAAGAGACCCAGTACTTC.

This chain links TRBV7-9 with TRBJ1-1; D might be TRBD1 (6 bases). V lost 3 bases and J 3 bases, leaving 14 bases between the germline ends. Germline V CDR1 and CDR2: SEHNR, FQNEAQ (reference sequence). CDR3 length: 15 amino acids. CDR3 amino acids: CASSFSSGAYTEAFF. The DNA of the CDR3 is TGTGCCAGCAGCTTCTCATCAGGGGCGTACACTGAAGCTTTCTTT. The full variable domain, completed using reference TRBV7-9 and TRBJ1-1, is DTGVSQNPRHKITKRGQNVTFRCDPISEHNRLYWYRQTLGQGPEFLTYFQNEAQLEKSRLLSDRFSAERPKGSFSTLEIQRTEQGDSAMYLCASSFSSGAYTEAFFGQGTRLTVV.

This clonotype was recorded a few times. This chain connects TRBV6-2 or TRBV6-3 to TRBJ1-2, with no clear D. The CDR3 contains 15 residues. V was cut by 3 bases and J by 3 bases, with 14 bases left in between. Per the germline V gene, CDR1 is MNHEY and CDR2 is SVGEGT. The DNA for the CDR3 is TGTGCCAGCAGTTATCCGAGGGCGTATGACTATGGCTACACCTTC. This translates into CASSYPRAYDYGYTF.

CDR3 sequence (DNA): TGCGCCAGCAGCCCTAGTTCCGGGTACGCAGATACGCAGTATTTT. Translating gives CASSPSSGYADTQYF. This chain joins TRBV5-1 and TRBJ2-3; D is ambiguous. This CDR3 contains 15 residues. The germline V and J ends were trimmed by 4 bases and 4 bases, with 16 bases remaining between them. CDR1 and CDR2 from the germline V gene are SGHRS and YFSETQ.

The rearrangement uses TRBV20-1 and TRBJ1-1; TRBD1 might be the D (6 bases). Per the germline V gene, CDR1 is DFQATT and CDR2 is SNEGSKA (reference sequence). The V gene lost 4 bases and the J gene lost 0 bases, with 12 bases spanning the gap. This CDR3 has 14 amino acids. CDR3 residues: CSAKPDSVNTEAFF. The CDR3, as DNA: TGCAGTGCTAAGCCGGACAGCGTGAACACTGAAGCTTTCTTT.

J is TRBJ1-1 and V is TRBV12-3 or TRBV12-4; 7 bases are shared with TRBD1. V lost 6 bases and J lost 6; bases outside the gene matches: 4. The CDR3 loop spans 12 amino acids. The CDR3, as DNA: TGTGCCAGCAGAAAGGGGGCGGCTGAAGCTTTCTTT. It specifies CASRKGAAEAFF.

The chain uses TRBV7-2 and TRBJ1-1; D gene ambiguous. The germline V and J ends were trimmed by 5 bases and 4 bases, with 20 bases remaining between them. The CDR3 is 16 amino acids. In germline, CDR1 is SGHTA, CDR2 FQGNSA. As DNA, the CDR3 is TGTGCCAGCAGCCCCACGGGTTACGCCGTGACCACTGAAGCTTTCTTT. It encodes CASSPTGYAVTTEAFF.

This chain links TRBV5-4 with TRBJ2-5, with TRBD1 identical over 9 bases. Germline-derived CDR1 and CDR2 are SGHNT and YYREEE (reference sequence). V shed 4 bases, J shed 7 bases, and the junction held 11 bases outside the gene matches. CDR3 length equals 15 residues. CDR3 amino acids: CASSPSGTGRVTQYF. The CDR3 DNA sequence: TGTGCCAGCAGCCCATCCGGGACAGGGCGCGTGACCCAGTACTTC.

This clonotype has a handful of counts. The J gene is TRBJ1-3, the V gene TRBV9; D is unclear. Per germline, CDR1 SGDLS and CDR2 YYNGEE. Trimming took off 2 bases at V and 4 bases at J, with 7 bases between the two ends. This CDR3 has 13 residues. The CDR3 is CASSVADGNTIYF. CDR3 coding DNA: TGTGCCAGCAGCGTGGCCGACGGAAACACCATATATTTT.

This clonotype was detected many times. The chain has TRBV2 and TRBJ2-2; D is ambiguous. V was cut by 3 bases and J by 5 bases, with 4 bases left in between. The CDR3 length is 12 residues. Germline CDR1 and CDR2: SNHLY and FYNNEI. The CDR3 DNA sequence: TGTGCCAGCAGTGACTTTACCGGGGAGCTGTTTTTT. This gives the protein CASSDFTGELFF. Filled out from reference TRBV2 and TRBJ2-2, the complete variable domain reads EPEVTQTPSHQVTQMGQEVILRCVPISNHLYFYWYRQILGQKVEFLVSFYNNEISEKSEIFDDQFSVERPDGSNFTLKIRSTKLEDSAMYFCASSDFTGELFFGEGSRLTVL.

The chain recombines TRBV2 with TRBJ2-1; unclear D gene. The CDR3 has 15 amino acids. Trimming removed 8 bases at V and 0 bases at J, with 14 bases between. Germline-derived CDR1 and CDR2 are SNHLY and FYNNEI. DNA for the CDR3: TGTGCCAGCGGAACTGACTCCAGCTCCTACAATGAGCAGTTCTTC. It encodes CASGTDSSSYNEQFF.

This clonotype was seen more than once but under ten times. V is TRBV6-5 and J is TRBJ2-2, with D maybe TRBD2 (6 bases). The CDR3 consists of 15 residues. V was clipped by 4 bases and J by 4 bases, with 13 bases between them. Per the germline V gene, CDR1 is MNHEY and CDR2 is SVGAGI. The CDR3 DNA follows: TGTGCCAGCAGTTCGGGCGGGGTCCGCACCGGGGAGCTGTTTTTT. Its translation: CASSSGGVRTGELFF.

The J gene is TRBJ2-7, the V gene TRBV20-1, with 7 bases matching TRBD1. J gave up 5 bases and V 5 bases, and 3 bases lay outside the gene matches. The CDR3 spans 11 residues. Germline CDR1 is DFQATT and CDR2 is SNEGSKA (reference sequence). CDR3 residues: CSAGTGDEQYV. The CDR3 DNA reads as TGCAGTGCTGGAACAGGGGACGAGCAGTACGTC.

This clonotype has a count of ten or more. The chain has TRBV5-1 and TRBJ1-2; 9 bases are shared with TRBD1. From germline, CDR1 is SGHRS and CDR2 YFSETQ. Germline trimming cut 3 bases from V and 8 bases from J; bases unmatched to any gene: 2. The CDR3 is 12 residues long. The CDR3 region is CASSWGQGGYTF. The DNA for the CDR3 is TGCGCCAGCAGCTGGGGACAGGGCGGCTACACCTTC.

The rearrangement uses TRBV7-9 and TRBJ2-3; D remains unclear. The length of the CDR3 is 14 residues. The V gene's germline CDR1 is SEHNR and CDR2 FQNEAQ (reference sequence). Trimming removed 1 base from V and 6 bases from J, with 11 bases in between. DNA for the CDR3: TGTGCCAGCAGCTTAGTCGTGGGATCGGATACGCAGTATTTT. Encoded protein: CASSLVVGSDTQYF.

This clonotype appeared many times. V and J are TRBV28 and TRBJ2-7, with 11 bases identical to TRBD1. The V gene's germline CDR1 is MDHEN and CDR2 SYDVKM. J gave up 9 bases and V 3 bases, and 4 bases lay outside the gene matches. This CDR3 has 13 residues. The DNA of the CDR3 is TGTGCCAGCAGTTTCTCGGACAGGGGGCCGCAGTACGTC. It specifies CASSFSDRGPQYV.

This chain joins TRBV20-1 and TRBJ2-7; 9 bases map to TRBD1. The length of the CDR3 is 12 residues. V gave up 8 bases and J gave up 5 bases; unmatched junction bases: 7. The V gene's germline CDR1 is DFQATT and CDR2 SNEGSKA (reference sequence). Written as DNA, the CDR3 is TGCAGTTCGTTGGGACAGGGTGACGAGCAGTACTTC. This encodes CSSLGQGDEQYF.

This chain joins TRBV18 and TRBJ1-3; unclear D gene. V was clipped by 0 bases and J by 0 bases, with 3 bases between them. The germline CDR1 and CDR2 sequences are KGHSH and LQKENI. The CDR3 has 14 amino acids. CDR3 amino acids: CASSPPASGNTIYF. In nucleotides, the CDR3 is TGTGCCAGCTCACCACCGGCCTCTGGAAACACCATATATTTT. Drawing the rest from reference TRBV18 and TRBJ1-3, the complete variable domain is NAGVMQNPRHLVRRRGQEARLRCSPMKGHSHVYWYRQLPEEGLKFMVYLQKENIIDESGMPKERFSAEFPKEGPSILRIQQVVRGDSAAYFCASSPPASGNTIYFGEGSWLTVV.

The rearrangement links TRBV5-6 to TRBJ2-5; 10 bases line up with TRBD1. The CDR3 contains 15 residues. Germline CDR1 reads SGHDT; CDR2 reads YYEEEE. V shed 0 bases, J shed 4 bases, and the junction held 3 bases outside the gene matches. The CDR3 reads CASSLVGTGVETQYF. The DNA for the CDR3 is TGTGCCAGCAGCTTGGTTGGGACAGGGGTAGAGACCCAGTACTTC.

This clonotype was seen a handful of times. This chain connects TRBV5-1 to TRBJ2-7, with 10 bases that match TRBD1. The CDR3 loop spans 16 amino acids. Germline V gives CDR1 SGHRS, CDR2 YFSETQ. With 3 bases clipped from V and 3 bases from J, the junction kept 9 bases outside the gene matches. CDR3 sequence: CASSSGTGEKLYEQYF. CDR3 bases: TGCGCCAGCAGCTCCGGGACAGGGGAAAAACTCTACGAGCAGTACTTC.

This clonotype was seen only a few times. The CDR3 nucleotides read TGTGCCAGCACCCTCGGGGGGGGCTCTGGGGCCAACGTCCTGACTTTC. Translating gives CASTLGGGSGANVLTF. The chain employs TRBV7-2 and TRBJ2-6; 8 bases agree with TRBD2. Losses at the gene ends were 7 bases for V and 0 bases for J; bases not matched to a gene: 5. Germline assignment: CDR1 SGHTA and CDR2 FQGNSA. The CDR3 has 16 amino acids.